This TCR beta chain was captured by sequencing in a study of CD8 T cells in ankylosing spondylitis (dated by TCRdb to 2017 to 2019). About the investigation overall: To find TCR variants linked to disease, the study profiled T cell receptor beta repertoires in ankylosing spondylitis patients and healthy donors. The full study cohort was made up of approximately 27 ankylosing spondylitis patients and over 90 healthy donors. Peripheral blood was sampled, and synovial fluid was also collected from ankylosing spondylitis patients.

Synovial fluid samples were matched to blood samples from the same ankylosing spondylitis patients. The run used an Illumina HiSeq 2500. Quantitative 5'-RACE with molecular barcodes was used to prepare TCR beta libraries. In the authors' own workflow: To identify disease-linked TCR variants, a new computational method was used, one built on a probabilistic model of VDJ rearrangement. TCRdb's own reprocessing of the public reads used fastp at Q25 and MiXCR and kept productive beta chains. Every entry covers one CDR3 protein and lists the most common genes and DNA from its rows. The V and J calls come from TCRdb's annotation, not from the publication. This sample is represented by more than 110,000 distinct CDR3 sequences; roughly 7.7% of them were singletons. The ten largest clonotypes hold 7.3% of the sample. A few counts support this clonotype. What this receptor recognizes is not known. No much larger clone is present one base from it, and per-base qualities are unavailable.

The study at large found these results: The disease-linked clones had a CD8+ phenotype and were found at relatively low frequencies in peripheral blood. Blood from ankylosing spondylitis patients appeared to be characterized by a TCR beta motif made up of 8 or 9 highly homologous amino acid variants. The disease-linked clones were reported as significantly enriched in matched synovial fluid samples from ankylosing spondylitis patients. Some motif variants were previously reported in synovial fluid and blood of reactive arthritis patients, suggesting common disease-initiation mechanisms.

The CDR3 goes from the cysteine to the phenylalanine over 15 residues. CDR3 DNA only is kept here, 45 bases in frame from base 1. Clipping removes 5 bases from V and 1 base from J, with 6 as the unmatched junction base count. The CDR1 and CDR2 encoded by the germline V gene are KGHDR and SFDVKD. The chain is assembled from TRBV24-1 and TRBJ2-5; TRBD2 fits 7 bases in the junction. The TCR comes from a male donor with ankylosing spondylitis. Sequenced sample: synovial fluid, either unsorted or a sorted T cell fraction (not recorded which). The CDR3 reads CATSVSSGFQETQYF. The DNA reads TGTGCCACCAGTGTTTCTAGCGGTTTCCAAGAGACCCAGTACTTC.